This T cell receptor (beta chain) was identified in a study of CD8 T cells in Susac syndrome (dated by TCRdb to about 2019). Describing the broader study: Of the Susac syndrome patients who were sequenced, over five had clinically active disease and about 8 were in clinical remission. Whether CD8+ T cell activation and differentiation in Susac syndrome was antigen driven was tested using repertoire sequencing. The clonality of the CD8+ T cell repertoire was compared across about a dozen healthy donors, about 14 Susac syndrome patients and around 15 multiple sclerosis patients. At blood withdrawal, Susac syndrome patients were either therapy-naive, taking corticosteroids (in some cases with IVIg as well), or taking IVIg alone. General study outcomes and caveats: The number of individuals in the TCR sequencing and HLA analysis was recognized as being relatively small. Clonal expansion was seen in Susac syndrome CD8+ repertoires, peaking in CD8+ TEMRA cells and being greater in clinically active patients than in remitting ones. Over 15 and five Susac-specific public clones were found in the total CD8+ and CD8+ TEMRA repertoires, respectively.

RNA was extracted using the RNeasy kit, and roughly 0.45 to 1 ug of the RNA was reverse transcribed with random hexamers. The immunoSEQ multiplex PCR assay, which covers 54 Vbeta and 13 Jbeta segments, was used to amplify TCR beta CDR3 regions. PCR amplification bias was corrected using a synthetic template baseline for primer optimization and computational correction. The authors processed their data as follows. Only productive sequences were kept, with reads annotated to V, D and J genes according to IMGT and analyzed in immunoSEQ Analyzer. Clonality was computed as one minus Shannon entropy normalized by log2 of the number of productive unique sequences. Public and private clones were assessed among the 100 most prevalent clones of each patient and control. Susac-specific clones were defined as absent from healthy and MS cohorts, about 1,000 published viral clones and other ImmuneACCESS disease sequences. TCRdb reworked the public reads: Q25 trimming with fastp, MiXCR clone assembly, productive beta chains retained. Identical CDR3 proteins give one entry, which carries the most common genes and DNA. The V and J calls and clone size come from TCRdb's table, not from the authors' own analysis. Here the sample has about 190,000 distinct CDR3 sequences; 95% occur a single time. Together, the top ten hold approximately 0.15% of the sample.

The germline V end is reduced by 3 bases and the J end by 5 bases; junction bases left unmatched: 3. As encoded in the germline V gene, CDR1 is SGHRS while CDR2 is YFSETQ. Inclusive of the bounding cysteine and phenylalanine, the CDR3 is 14 residues long. Only the CDR3 DNA stays, 42 bases, in frame from base 1. High-throughput TCR beta sequencing profiled peripheral blood CD8+ and CD4+ T cells from healthy donors, Susac syndrome patients and multiple sclerosis patients. Susac syndrome patients met recently defined diagnostic criteria for definite or probable disease. Bulk CD8+ and CD4+ T cells were purified magnetically by negative isolation, whereas CD8+ TEMRA cells were enriched by FACS. Blood was collected in EDTA tubes and processed within 24 hours, with PBMCs isolated through density gradient centrifugation. PBMCs intended for TCR sequencing were cryopreserved in liquid nitrogen and thawed later in a water bath at 37 degrees C. The sorted or isolated CD4+, CD8+ and CD8+ TEMRA cells had a purity of 90% or higher.

Concerning this clonotype itself: Its antigen is still unknown. There are no base qualities to consult, and no much larger clone falls within one base.

The sequenced material came from CD8+ T cells from PBMCs. The chain joins TRBV5-1 to TRBJ1-1, with 11 middle bases fitting TRBD1. The source of this sequence is a human donor with Susac syndrome. The CDR3 region: CASSYRDRGTEAFF. The sequence in DNA is TGCGCCAGCAGCTATAGGGACAGGGGGACTGAAGCTTTCTTT. The full variable domain, with segments outside the CDR3 supplied by the reference TRBV5-1 and TRBJ1-1 proteins, appears as KAGVTQTPRYLIKTRGQQVTLSCSPISGHRSVSWYQQTPGQGLQFLFEYFSETQRNKGNFPGRFSGRQFSNSRSEMNVSTLELGDSALYLCASSYRDRGTEAFFGQGTRLTVV.